The 13 T cell receptor beta chains given below trace back to one sample, sequenced in a study of T cell changes during pregnancy in multiple sclerosis. The method was immunoSEQ multiplex PCR; TCRdb's version includes in-frame clones alone and lacks a portion of them. The sample gives tens of thousands of clones, 90% to 95% of which show up once; 2.6% is in the top ten. Specimen: peripheral blood, collected before pregnancy. The receptor set was obtained from a female donor with multiple sclerosis, enrolled in a pregnancy study.

The count of this clone is one. J is TRBJ2-3 and V is TRBV29-1, with 10 nucleotides matching TRBD2. The V gene's germline CDR1 is SQVTM and CDR2 ANQGSEA. After removal of 3 bases from V and 5 bases from J, the junction contained 2 bases not matched to a gene. CDR3 length equals 13 residues. In DNA form, the CDR3 reads TGCAGCGTTGACTCTAGCGGGAGAGATACGCAGTATTTT. Translating it yields CSVDSSGRDTQYF.

The chain carries TRBV25-1 and TRBJ2-5, with 7 bases fitting TRBD2. The V gene end was trimmed by 6 bases and the J gene end by 5 bases; junction bases not matched to a gene: 3. The CDR3 has 12 amino acids. CDR1 is MGHDK and CDR2 is SYGVNS in the germline V gene. The CDR3: CASRGTKETQYF. Written as DNA, the CDR3 is TGTGCCAGCAGGGGGACTAAGGAGACCCAGTACTTC. Full variable domain (outside the CDR3, taken from reference TRBV25-1 and TRBJ2-5): EADIYQTPRYLVIGTGKKITLECSQTMGHDKMYWYQQDPGMELHLIHYSYGVNSTEKGDLSSESTVSRIRTEHFPLTLESARPSHTSQYLCASRGTKETQYFGPGTRLLVL.

The chain links TRBV18 to TRBJ2-4; 7 bases are a match to TRBD2. Germline CDR1 is KGHSH and CDR2 is LQKENI. With V trimmed by 4 bases and J by 1 base, 10 bases remained unmatched. The CDR3 sequence is 17 residues long. The CDR3 protein is CASSQSGNAGAKNIQYF. The CDR3 DNA is TGTGCCAGCTCACAAAGCGGGAATGCGGGGGCCAAAAACATTCAGTACTTC.

The CDR3 here is CATAGTTYEQYF. The CDR3 DNA is TGTGCCACCGCCGGGACAACCTACGAGCAGTACTTC. V usage is TRBV10-3 and J usage is TRBJ2-7, with D possibly being TRBD1 (6 bases). This CDR3 has 12 amino acids. CDR1 and CDR2 (germline): ENHRY, SYGVKD. Deletions cut 10 bases from V and 2 bases from J, with 12 bases between.

This chain links TRBV15 with TRBJ1-3, with D possibly matching TRBD1 (5 bases). The CDR3 is 15 amino acids. Germline V CDR1 and CDR2: LNHNV, YYDKDF (reference sequence). Trimming pared 4 bases from V and 2 bases from J, leaving 12 bases between. As DNA, the CDR3 is TGTGCCACCAGCAACTACAGGTTAACTGGAAACACCATATATTTT. This translates into CATSNYRLTGNTIYF.

The chain is built from TRBV18 and TRBJ2-6; D ambiguous. Trimming pared 5 bases from V and 4 bases from J, leaving 9 bases between. This CDR3 is built from 14 residues. Looked up from germline, CDR1 is KGHSH and CDR2 is LQKENI. CDR3 sequence: CASSYLGGANVLTF. The CDR3 nucleotides read TGTGCCAGCTCATACTTGGGCGGGGCCAACGTCCTGACTTTC. The complete variable domain, with remaining parts taken from reference TRBV18 and TRBJ2-6, reads NAGVMQNPRHLVRRRGQEARLRCSPMKGHSHVYWYRQLPEEGLKFMVYLQKENIIDESGMPKERFSAEFPKEGPSILRIQQVVRGDSAAYFCASSYLGGANVLTFGAGSRLTVL.

The rearrangement links TRBV4-2 to TRBJ2-7, with 8 bases matching TRBD1. Germline CDR1 is LGHNA and CDR2 is YNFKEQ. V lost 3 bases and J lost 6; bases outside the gene matches: 10. The CDR3 spans 15 residues. CDR3 DNA sequence: TGTGCCAGCAGCCAGATTAACAGGGGGTTGCGCGAGCAGTACTTC. Encoded protein: CASSQINRGLREQYF.

This clone has a single count. The junction departs from germline at one end; a sequencing error may be responsible. The chain carries TRBV5-1 and TRBJ1-5; 7 bases line up with TRBD1. CDR1 and CDR2 (germline): SGHRS, YFSETQ. The CDR3 is made up of 15 amino acids. As DNA, the CDR3 is TGTGCCAGCAGCTTGGGAGGGGGCGATCATCAGCCCCAGCATTTT. This translates into CASSLGGGDHQPQHF.

The chain employs TRBV15 and TRBJ1-5; no definite D call. V lost 0 bases to trimming and J lost 7 bases, with 22 bases between them. Germline loops: CDR1 LNHNV, CDR2 YYDKDF (reference sequence). The CDR3 consists of 18 residues. In DNA form, the CDR3 reads TGTGCCACCAGCAGAGATATTACGGGTTTTAAGTTTAACCAGCCCCAGCATTTT. Amino acid sequence: CATSRDITGFKFNQPQHF.

The rearrangement uses TRBV6-6 and TRBJ1-1; no clear D. The CDR3 extends over 15 amino acids. Germline V gives CDR1 MNHNY, CDR2 SVGAGI (reference sequence). The V end lost 3 bases, the J end lost 4 bases, and 15 bases lay between the germline ends. The CDR3 DNA follows: TGTGCCAGCAGTTATGGCGGAGTTAAGAGCACTGAAGCTTTCTTT. Its protein product is CASSYGGVKSTEAFF.

The J gene is TRBJ1-1, the V gene TRBV6-1, with D hard to call. This CDR3 has 11 amino acids. V was pared by 5 bases and J by 5 bases, with 6 bases between. Germline V gene data show CDR1 as MNHNS and CDR2 as SASEGT. Written as DNA, the CDR3 is TGTGCCAGCAGTCCCGGGACTGAAGCTTTCTTT. This translates into CASSPGTEAFF.

The chain has TRBV7-2 and TRBJ1-2; the D is unclear. The CDR3 is made up of 15 amino acids. V was cut by 1 base and J by 5 bases, with 14 bases left in between. Germline assignment: CDR1 SGHTA and CDR2 FQGNSA. The CDR3 region is CASSLDIGGLYGYTF. As DNA, the CDR3 is TGTGCCAGCAGCTTAGATATAGGAGGACTGTATGGCTACACCTTC.

This clone has a handful of counts. The chain carries TRBV6-6 and TRBJ2-7; 9 bases align to TRBD2. Germline V gene sequence: CDR1 MNHNY, CDR2 SVGAGI (reference sequence). The CDR3 runs to 15 residues. Unmatched junction bases numbered 8, after V lost 6 bases and J lost 2 bases. The CDR3: CASRDPSGNAYEQYF. The CDR3 bases are TGTGCCAGCAGAGACCCTAGCGGGAACGCCTACGAGCAGTACTTC.